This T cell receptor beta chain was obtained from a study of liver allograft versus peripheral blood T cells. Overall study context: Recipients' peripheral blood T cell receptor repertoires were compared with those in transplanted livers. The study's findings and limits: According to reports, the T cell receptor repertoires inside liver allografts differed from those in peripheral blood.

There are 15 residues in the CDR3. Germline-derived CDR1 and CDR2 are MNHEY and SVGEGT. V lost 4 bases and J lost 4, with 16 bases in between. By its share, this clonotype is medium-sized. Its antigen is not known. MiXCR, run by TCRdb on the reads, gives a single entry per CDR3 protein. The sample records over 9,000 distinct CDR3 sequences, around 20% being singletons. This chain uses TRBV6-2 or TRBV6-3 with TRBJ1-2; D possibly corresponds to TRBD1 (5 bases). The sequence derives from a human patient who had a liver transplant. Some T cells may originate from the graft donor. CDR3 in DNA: TGTGCCAGCAGTTCCCGGGACGTTGAGGGCTATGGCTACACCTTC. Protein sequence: CASSSRDVEGYGYTF.